This TCR beta chain was retrieved from a study of T cells in localized non-small cell lung cancer. Overall study findings and caveats: The greatest T cell clonality was found in uninvolved adjacent lung (higher than in tumor). Paired adjacent lung recovered a median roughly 60 of the top 100 tumor clones. Without multi-region sequencing, intratumor heterogeneity could not be excluded.

This clone was observed a few times. What it binds is unknown. Assay used: immunoSEQ multiplex PCR; TCRdb lists only in-frame clones, some missing. The table has roughly 1,000 clones, approximately 24% seen once. Here the sequenced sample was normal lung tissue next to the tumor, taken before any cancer treatment. This TCR derives from a male donor older than 55 with stage II squamous cell lung carcinoma.

CDR3 sequence reads: CASSAGAETQYF. The CDR3 DNA follows: TGTGCCAGCAGTGCGGGAGCGGAGACCCAGTACTTC. J is TRBJ2-5 and V is TRBV25-1; D possibly corresponds to TRBD2 (6 bases). The CDR3 contains 12 residues. CDR1 and CDR2 (germline): MGHDK, SYGVNS. The germline V and J ends were trimmed by 4 bases and 5 bases, with 8 bases remaining between them.